The source of this T cell receptor beta chain is a study of T-cell memory formation after mild COVID-19. Study details: TCR clusters were mostly confined to one donor each. General study results and limits: Second-wave clones that peaked on day 37 lacked confirmed SARS-CoV-2 specificity. Largely, contracting CD4+ clones fell within CM and EM, and contracting CD8+ clones within EMRA.

Remarks on this clonotype: Its antigen remains unknown.

TCR alpha and TCR beta cDNA libraries carrying sample barcodes and UMIs came from 5'RACE with constant-segment primers. One entry per CDR3 protein, called by TCRdb with MiXCR from the 5' RACE reads. The table includes under 600,000 distinct CDR3 sequences, about 20% detected once. Germline V gives CDR1 MGHRA, CDR2 YSYEKL. Trimming removed 4 bases at V and 2 bases at J, with 14 bases between. The CDR3 spans 15 residues. This chain links TRBV4-1 with TRBJ2-5; D may be TRBD1 or TRBD2 (5 bases each). Sequences were obtained from PBMCs or a T cell subset sorted from them (not recorded which). This clonotype was sampled from an adult woman who had mild COVID-19 (a few samples of this study predate the infection). Cell type and time point are not known. Here the CDR3 reads CASSRVRGGQETQYF. CDR3 DNA: TGCGCCAGCAGCCGCGTAAGGGGCGGGCAAGAGACCCAGTACTTC.